The clone carrying this T cell receptor (beta chain) showed up just a few times. As yet, its antigen is unknown. Amplification used 60 Vbeta primers and 13 Jbeta primers. Assay used: immunoSEQ multiplex PCR; TCRdb lists only in-frame clones, some missing. The top ten clones hold 1.5% to 2% of a sample with 150,000 to 200,000 clones, around 78% of them seen once. This sample was included in a study of cytomegalovirus exposure and HLA in healthy donors. Study observations and caveats: Reportedly, HLA-A and HLA-B alleles of most subjects were accurately predicted from TCR beta.

V lost 7 bases and J lost 1, with 11 bases in between. The CDR3 totals 14 residues. CDR1 and CDR2 (germline): MDHEN, SYDVKM. The rearrangement links TRBV28 to TRBJ1-5, with D perhaps matching TRBD1 (6 bases). The sequence derives from a man in his thirties or forties in good health and CMV-seronegative. Sequencing was performed on PBMCs. The CDR3 DNA sequence: TGTGCCAGCAACGGGACACCGAGCAATCAGCCCCAGCATTTT. This codes for CASNGTPSNQPQHF.